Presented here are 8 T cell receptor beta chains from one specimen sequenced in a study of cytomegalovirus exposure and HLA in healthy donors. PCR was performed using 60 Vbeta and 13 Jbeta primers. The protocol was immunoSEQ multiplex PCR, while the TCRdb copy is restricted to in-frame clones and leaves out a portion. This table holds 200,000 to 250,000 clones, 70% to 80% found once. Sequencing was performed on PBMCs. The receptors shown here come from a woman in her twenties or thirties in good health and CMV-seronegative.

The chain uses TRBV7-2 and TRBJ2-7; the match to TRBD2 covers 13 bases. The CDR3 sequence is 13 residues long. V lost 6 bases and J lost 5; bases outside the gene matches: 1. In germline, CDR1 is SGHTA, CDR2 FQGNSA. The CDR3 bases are TGTGCCAGCAGAGGACTAGCGGGAGACGAGCAGTACTTC. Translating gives CASRGLAGDEQYF.

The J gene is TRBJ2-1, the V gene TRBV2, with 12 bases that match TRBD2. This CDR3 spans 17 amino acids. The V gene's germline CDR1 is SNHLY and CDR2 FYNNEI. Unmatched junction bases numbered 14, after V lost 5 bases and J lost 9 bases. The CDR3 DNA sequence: TGTGCCAGCAGTCCACTCTCTAGCGGGGGGGGTAAGCGTGAGCAGTTCTTC. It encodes CASSPLSSGGGKREQFF.

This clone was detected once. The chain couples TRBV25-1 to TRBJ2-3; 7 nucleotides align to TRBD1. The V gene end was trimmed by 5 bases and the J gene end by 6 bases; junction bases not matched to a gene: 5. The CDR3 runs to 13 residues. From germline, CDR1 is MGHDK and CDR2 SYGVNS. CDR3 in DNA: TGTGCCAGCAGTATTACAGGGGCGGATACGCAGTATTTT. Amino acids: CASSITGADTQYF.

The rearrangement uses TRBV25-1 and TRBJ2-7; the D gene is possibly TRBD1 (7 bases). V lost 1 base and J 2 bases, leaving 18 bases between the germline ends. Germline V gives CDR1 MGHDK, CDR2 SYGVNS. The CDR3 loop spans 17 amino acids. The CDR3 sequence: CASSELAGGYFTYEQYF. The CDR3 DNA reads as TGTGCCAGCAGTGAATTGGCAGGGGGGTATTTTACCTACGAGCAGTACTTC.

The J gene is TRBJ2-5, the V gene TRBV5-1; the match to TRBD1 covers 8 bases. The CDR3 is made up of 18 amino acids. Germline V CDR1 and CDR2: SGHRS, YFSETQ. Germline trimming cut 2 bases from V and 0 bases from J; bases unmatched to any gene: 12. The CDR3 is CASSFNIAGGLYQETQYF. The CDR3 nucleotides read TGCGCCAGCAGCTTCAATATTGCAGGGGGCCTGTACCAAGAGACCCAGTACTTC.

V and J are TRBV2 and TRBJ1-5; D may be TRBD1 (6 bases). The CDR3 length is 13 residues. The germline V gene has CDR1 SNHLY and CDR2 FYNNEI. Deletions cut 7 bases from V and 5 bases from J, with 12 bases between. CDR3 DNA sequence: TGTGCCAGCAACAGGGAGATCGATCAGCCCCAGCATTTT. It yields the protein CASNREIDQPQHF.

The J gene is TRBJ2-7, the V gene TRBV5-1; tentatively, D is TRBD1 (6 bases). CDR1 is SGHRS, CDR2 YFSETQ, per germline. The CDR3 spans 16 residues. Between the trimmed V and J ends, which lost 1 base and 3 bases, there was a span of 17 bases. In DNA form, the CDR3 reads TGCGCCAGCAGCTTGAAACCAGGGGTAACCGGCTACGAGCAGTACTTC. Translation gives CASSLKPGVTGYEQYF.

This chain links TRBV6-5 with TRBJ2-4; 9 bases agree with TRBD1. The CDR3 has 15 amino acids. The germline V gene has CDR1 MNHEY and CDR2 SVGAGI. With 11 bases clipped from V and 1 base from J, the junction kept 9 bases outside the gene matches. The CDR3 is CAVQGAAGAKNIQYF. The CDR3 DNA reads TGTGCCGTACAGGGGGCCGCTGGGGCCAAAAACATTCAGTACTTC.